The clone carrying this T cell receptor (beta chain) was recorded a few times. The sample belongs to a study of naive and memory T cell subsets. The SP2 primer and nested alpha and beta constant region primers amplified ligated cDNA in four rounds. TCRdb passed the 5' RACE reads through MiXCR, listing each CDR3 protein once. This table has 50,000 or so distinct CDR3 sequences, 7.2% appearing once. V dropped 3 bases and J dropped 5 bases, with 13 bases sitting between them. The CDR3 has 15 residues. Germline loops: CDR1 LNHNV, CDR2 YYDKDF (reference sequence). A UMI-containing oligonucleotide was joined by 3' ligation to the TCR cDNA template.

This chain links TRBV15 with TRBJ1-4, with D perhaps matching TRBD1 (6 bases). The sequence derives from a male donor in good health. The CDR3 here is CATSSSGGRNEKLFF. In nucleotides, the CDR3 is TGTGCCACCAGCAGCTCCGGGGGCCGAAATGAAAAACTGTTTTTT.